Detailed here is one T cell receptor beta chain. The target of this receptor is not known. No much larger clonotype is one base removed from it; base qualities were not supplied. The CDR3 numbers 13 residues from cysteine through phenylalanine. CDR3 DNA only is kept here, 39 bases in frame from base 1. V and J lose 4 bases and 1 base, and a span of 8 bases separates them. From a lookup of the germline V gene, CDR1 and CDR2 are SGHRS and YFSETQ. Genomic DNA was isolated from the sorted cells so that the TCRbeta CDR3 region could be sequenced. The immunoSEQ Assay was used to sequence the TCRbeta CDR3 regions. TCRdb took over this immuneACCESS table, retaining in-frame rearrangements with V and J assigned. Such tables are incomplete; in checked studies, under half of the missing clones stem from an unresolved V gene, and the remainder is unexplained. The sample table shows approximately 62,000 clones, and 90% to 95% are seen once. The biggest ten clones account for roughly an eighth of the sample.

This sample is part of a study of OX40 agonist ivuxolimab in advanced cancers. About the study as a whole: Ivuxolimab was a fully human IgG2 agonistic monoclonal antibody targeting the costimulatory receptor OX40 (CD134). Intravenous ivuxolimab was administered to patients every 2 weeks at six dose levels: 0.01, 0.1, 0.3, 1.5, 3 and 10 mg/kg. Of the 50 or so patients in dose escalation, around 19 had hepatocellular carcinoma, approximately 15 had melanoma, 9 had renal cell carcinoma and 9 had head and neck cancer. The dose-escalation cohort was around 83% male with a mean age of approximately 59 years, ranging from about 20 to 80. Prior anti-PD-1, anti-PD-L1 or anti-CTLA-4 therapy was permitted, and checkpoint inhibitors had been received by around 40% of dose-escalation patients. Partial responses occurred in three dose-escalation patients, of whom one had hepatocellular carcinoma and two had cutaneous melanoma. The purpose of peripheral TCRbeta sequencing was to test whether ivuxolimab changed TCR sequence diversity and led to clonal T-cell expansion. The monotherapy dose-escalation portion (N of about 52 patients) of the phase I ivuxolimab trial is reported in the paper.

Patients with a history of autoimmune disease or receiving systemic immunosuppression were excluded from the trial. Peripheral blood for TCR sequencing was collected from all dose cohorts at baseline, on cycle 4 day 1, and on cycle 7 day 1. The samples were drawn from a first-in-human, open-label, multicenter phase I dose-escalation trial of ivuxolimab. Adults with locally advanced or metastatic melanoma, renal cell carcinoma, hepatocellular carcinoma or head and neck squamous cell carcinoma were enrolled in the trial. CD4+ and CD8+ T cells were sorted separately from peripheral blood before TCR sequencing. The paper as a whole reports these results and caveats: In the 0.1-3.0 mg/kg groups, partial responders were among the patients with the lowest normalized peripheral clonal expansion, particularly in CD8+ T cells. On average, CD8+ T cells showed more expanded clones than CD4+ T cells after ivuxolimab. Low levels of normalized T-cell clonal expansion were also seen in some patients who did not respond. The antigen specificity of the peripheral T cells that underwent clonal expansion was not determined. At doses of 0.1 to 3.0 mg/kg, clonal expansion of both CD4+ and CD8+ blood T cells was observed from baseline to week 6.

The sequenced sample was CD4+ or CD8+ T cells sorted from blood, obtained in a trial of the OX40 agonist ivuxolimab. The TCR was taken from an adult with an advanced solid tumor such as melanoma, head and neck, liver or kidney cancer. The chain uses TRBV5-1 and TRBJ1-1; TRBD1 could be the D gene, as 5 bases match. CDR3 sequence: CASSLTGNTEAFF. The nucleotide sequence is TGCGCCAGCAGCCTTACAGGGAACACTGAAGCTTTCTTT. The full variable domain, with segments outside the CDR3 supplied by the reference TRBV5-1 and TRBJ1-1 proteins, appears as KAGVTQTPRYLIKTRGQQVTLSCSPISGHRSVSWYQQTPGQGLQFLFEYFSETQRNKGNFPGRFSGRQFSNSRSEMNVSTLELGDSALYLCASSLTGNTEAFFGQGTRLTVV.